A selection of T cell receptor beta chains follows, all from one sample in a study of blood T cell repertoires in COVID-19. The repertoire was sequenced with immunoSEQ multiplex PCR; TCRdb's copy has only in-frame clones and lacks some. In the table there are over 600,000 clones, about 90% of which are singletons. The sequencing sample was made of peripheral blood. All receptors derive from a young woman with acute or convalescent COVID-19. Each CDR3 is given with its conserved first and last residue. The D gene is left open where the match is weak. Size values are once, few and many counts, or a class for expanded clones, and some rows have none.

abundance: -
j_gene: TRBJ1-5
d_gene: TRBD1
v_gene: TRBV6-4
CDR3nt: TGTGCCAGCAGAAGAACAGGGGGTCGGGGCAATCAGCCCCAGCATTTT
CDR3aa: CASRRTGGRGNQPQHF

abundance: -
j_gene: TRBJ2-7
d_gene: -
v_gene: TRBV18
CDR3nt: TGTGCCAGCTCACCAACGCTAATGGACGAGCAGTACTTC
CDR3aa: CASSPTLMDEQYF

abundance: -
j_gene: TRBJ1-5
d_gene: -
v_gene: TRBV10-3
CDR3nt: TGTGCCATCAGTTCAGGACTCAATCAGCCCCAGCATTTT
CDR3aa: CAISSGLNQPQHF

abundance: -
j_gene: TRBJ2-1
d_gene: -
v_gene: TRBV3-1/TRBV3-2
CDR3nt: TGTGCCAGCAGCCAAGAACTAGTATACAATGAGCAGTTCTTC
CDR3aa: CASSQELVYNEQFF

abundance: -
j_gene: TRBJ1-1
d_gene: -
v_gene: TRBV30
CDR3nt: TGTGCCTGGGATAAGGGGTGGAACACTGAAGCTTTCTTT
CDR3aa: CAWDKGWNTEAFF

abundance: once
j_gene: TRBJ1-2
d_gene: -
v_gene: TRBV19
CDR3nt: TGTGCCAACCGGGACTTCCGAGGCTACACCTTC
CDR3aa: CANRDFRGYTF

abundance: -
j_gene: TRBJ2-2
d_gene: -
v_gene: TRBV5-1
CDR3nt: TGCGCCAGCAGCTCCCTGCCGGGAGACACCGGGGAGCTGTTTTTT
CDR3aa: CASSSLPGDTGELFF

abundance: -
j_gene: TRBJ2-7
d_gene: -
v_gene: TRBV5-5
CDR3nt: TGTGCCAGCAGCAAAACAGGCTACGAGCAGTACTTC
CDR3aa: CASSKTGYEQYF

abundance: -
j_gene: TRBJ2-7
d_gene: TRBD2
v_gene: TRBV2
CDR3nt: TGTGCCAGCAGCCTTGGGGGGGGGTCAGGGTCCTACGAGCAGTACTTC
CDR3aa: CASSLGGGSGSYEQYF

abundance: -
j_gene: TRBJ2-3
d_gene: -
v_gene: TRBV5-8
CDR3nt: TGTGCCAGCAGGGGCAGGGGCACAGATACGCAGTATTTT
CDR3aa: CASRGRGTDTQYF

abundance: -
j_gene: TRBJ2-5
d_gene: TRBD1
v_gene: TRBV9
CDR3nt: TGTGCCAGCAGCGCCACCGGGACAGTCATCGAGACCCAGTACTTC
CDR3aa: CASSATGTVIETQYF

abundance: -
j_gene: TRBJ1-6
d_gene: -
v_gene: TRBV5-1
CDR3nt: TGCGCCAGCAGCGGGGGGGAGATTAATTCACCCCTCCACTTT
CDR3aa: CASSGGEINSPLHF

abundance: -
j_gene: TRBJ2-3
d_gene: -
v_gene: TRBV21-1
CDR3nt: TGTGCCAGCAGCAAAGGGCCCCGGGGGGGCCTGGCAGATACGCAGTATTTT
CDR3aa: CASSKGPRGGLADTQYF

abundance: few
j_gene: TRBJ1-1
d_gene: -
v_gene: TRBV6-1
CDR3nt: TGTGCCAGCAGTGACAGGGCACAAATAGCTTTCTTT
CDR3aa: CASSDRAQIAFF

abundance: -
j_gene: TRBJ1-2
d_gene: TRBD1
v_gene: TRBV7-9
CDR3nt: TGTGCCAGCAGCCGGACAGGAGGAGGCTACACCTTC
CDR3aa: CASSRTGGGYTF

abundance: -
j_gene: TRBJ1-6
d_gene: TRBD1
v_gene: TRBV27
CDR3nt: TGTGCCAGCAGTTTATTCGGGGCGCAGGGGGTTCGTTCACCCCTCCACTTT
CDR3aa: CASSLFGAQGVRSPLHF

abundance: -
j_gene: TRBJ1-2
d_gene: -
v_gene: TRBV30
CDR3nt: TGTGCCTGGAGTGTAATGGGGGCGGCCAGTGGCTACACCTTC
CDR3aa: CAWSVMGAASGYTF

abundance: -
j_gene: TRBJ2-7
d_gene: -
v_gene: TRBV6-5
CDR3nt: TGTGCCAGCAGTTACTCGAAGGAGGGGCGGGAGCAGTACTTC
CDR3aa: CASSYSKEGREQYF

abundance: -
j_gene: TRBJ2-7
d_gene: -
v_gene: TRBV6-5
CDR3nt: TGTGCCAGCAGCCAGTCCTGGCAGGCCTCCTACGAGCAGTACTTC
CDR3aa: CASSQSWQASYEQYF

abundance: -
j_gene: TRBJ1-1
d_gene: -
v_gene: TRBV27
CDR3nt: TGTGCCAGCAGTCCTTTAACAGGGTTAAGGACTGAAGCTTTCTTT
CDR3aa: CASSPLTGLRTEAFF

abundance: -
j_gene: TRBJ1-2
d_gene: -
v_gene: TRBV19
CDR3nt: TGTGCCAGTAGCTCTACCGGGGAATCCTATGGCTACACCTTC
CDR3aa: CASSSTGESYGYTF

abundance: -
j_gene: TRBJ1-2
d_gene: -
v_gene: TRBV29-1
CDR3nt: TGCAGCGTACACGGACAGAGCTATGGCTACACCTTC
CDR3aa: CSVHGQSYGYTF

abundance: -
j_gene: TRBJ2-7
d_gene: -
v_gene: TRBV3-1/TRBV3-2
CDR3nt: TGTGCCAGCAGCCAAGGCGGGGCGACTGAGCAGTACTTC
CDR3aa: CASSQGGATEQYF

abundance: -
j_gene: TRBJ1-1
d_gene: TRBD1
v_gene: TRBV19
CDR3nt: TGTGCCAGTAGCCTAGGGGGCCTGGCTGAAGCTTTCTTT
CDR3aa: CASSLGGLAEAFF

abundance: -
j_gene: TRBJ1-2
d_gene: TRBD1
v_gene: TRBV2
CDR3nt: TGTGCCACCCGGACAGGGGATTATCTGGGCTACACCTTC
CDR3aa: CATRTGDYLGYTF

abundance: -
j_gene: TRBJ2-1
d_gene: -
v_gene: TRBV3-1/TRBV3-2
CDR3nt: TGTGCCAGCAGCTTAGCAAGCTCCTACAATGAGCAGTTCTTC
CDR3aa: CASSLASSYNEQFF

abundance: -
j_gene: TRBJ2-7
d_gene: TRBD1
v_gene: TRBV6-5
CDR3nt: TGTGCCAGCAGGAGGGGGCACGAGCAGTACTTC
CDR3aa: CASRRGHEQYF

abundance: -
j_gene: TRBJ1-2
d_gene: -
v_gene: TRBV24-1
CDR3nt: TGTGCCACCAGTCGAGGGAAGGGGGCTAACTATGGCTACACCTTC
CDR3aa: CATSRGKGANYGYTF

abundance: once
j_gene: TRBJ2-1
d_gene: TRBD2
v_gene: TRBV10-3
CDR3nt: TGTGCCACCCGAGGGACTAGCGGTAACAATGAGCAGTTCTTC
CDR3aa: CATRGTSGNNEQFF

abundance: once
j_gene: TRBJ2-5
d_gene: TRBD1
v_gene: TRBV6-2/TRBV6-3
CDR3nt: TGTGCCAGCAGTTACGGGACAGCAAGGGATGGGACCCAGTACTTC
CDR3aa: CASSYGTARDGTQYF

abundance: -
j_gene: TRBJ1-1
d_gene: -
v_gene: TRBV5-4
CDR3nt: TGTGCCAGCAGCTTGAAGCGGGGTTCATACACTGAAGCTTTCTTT
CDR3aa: CASSLKRGSYTEAFF

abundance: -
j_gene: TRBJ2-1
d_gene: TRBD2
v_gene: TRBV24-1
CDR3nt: TGTGCCACCAGTGCCGGGGGGTCCTACAATGAGCAGTTCTTC
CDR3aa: CATSAGGSYNEQFF

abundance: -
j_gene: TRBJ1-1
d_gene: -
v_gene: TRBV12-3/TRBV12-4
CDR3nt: TGTGCCAGCAGCGGGAACACTGAAGCTTTCTTT
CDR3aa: CASSGNTEAFF

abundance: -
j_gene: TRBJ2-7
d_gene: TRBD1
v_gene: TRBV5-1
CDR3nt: TGCGCCAGCAGCTTGGGTCCGACAGGGGTCCCGGAGCAGTACTTC
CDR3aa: CASSLGPTGVPEQYF

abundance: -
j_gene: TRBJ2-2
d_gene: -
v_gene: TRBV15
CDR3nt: TGTGCCACCAGCAGAGCAGGGGTAGGGGCCGGGGAGCTGTTTTTT
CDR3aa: CATSRAGVGAGELFF

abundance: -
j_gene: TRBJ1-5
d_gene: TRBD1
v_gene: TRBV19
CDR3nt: TGTGCCACCGGGACAGGGGATAGCAATCAGCCCCAGCATTTT
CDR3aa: CATGTGDSNQPQHF

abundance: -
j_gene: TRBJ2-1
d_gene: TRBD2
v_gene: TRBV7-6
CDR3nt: TGTGCCAGCAGCTTGTCGTTCGGGGGGATCTATGAGCAGTTCTTC
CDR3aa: CASSLSFGGIYEQFF

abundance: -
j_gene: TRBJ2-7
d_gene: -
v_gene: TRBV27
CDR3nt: TGTGCCAGCAGGTTAGGACAGTTTGACTCGGAGCAGTACTTC
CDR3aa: CASRLGQFDSEQYF

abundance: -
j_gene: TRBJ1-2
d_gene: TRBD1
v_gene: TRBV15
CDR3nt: TGTGCCACCAGCAGGGGTTCGGGGACAGCCTATGGCTACACCTTC
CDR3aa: CATSRGSGTAYGYTF

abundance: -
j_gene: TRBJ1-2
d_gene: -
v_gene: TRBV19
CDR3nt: TGTGCCAGTAGTATCGGTCCCCTAGAGGCCTATGGCTACACCTTC
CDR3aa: CASSIGPLEAYGYTF

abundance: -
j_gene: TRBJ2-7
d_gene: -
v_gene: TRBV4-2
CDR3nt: TGTGCCAGCAGCCAGCCCGAGGGCGGCTACGAGCAGTACTTC
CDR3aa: CASSQPEGGYEQYF

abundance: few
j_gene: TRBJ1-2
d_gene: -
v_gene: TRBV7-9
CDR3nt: TGTGCCAGCAGCTTAGAACAGGGTATGGACTATGGCTACACCTTC
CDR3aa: CASSLEQGMDYGYTF

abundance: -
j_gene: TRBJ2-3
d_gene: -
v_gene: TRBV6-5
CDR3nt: TGTGCCAGCCAGTTCGGGGAGACAGATACGCAGTATTTT
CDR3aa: CASQFGETDTQYF

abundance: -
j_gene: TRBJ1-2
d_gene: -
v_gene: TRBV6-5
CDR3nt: TGTGCCAGCAGTCTAGGGGGTCCGTATGGCTACACCTTC
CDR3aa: CASSLGGPYGYTF

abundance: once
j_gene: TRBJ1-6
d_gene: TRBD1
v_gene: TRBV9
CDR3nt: TGTGCCAGCAGCCCCAGGACAGGGAGTGGGTTCAATTCACCCCTCCACTTT
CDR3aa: CASSPRTGSGFNSPLHF